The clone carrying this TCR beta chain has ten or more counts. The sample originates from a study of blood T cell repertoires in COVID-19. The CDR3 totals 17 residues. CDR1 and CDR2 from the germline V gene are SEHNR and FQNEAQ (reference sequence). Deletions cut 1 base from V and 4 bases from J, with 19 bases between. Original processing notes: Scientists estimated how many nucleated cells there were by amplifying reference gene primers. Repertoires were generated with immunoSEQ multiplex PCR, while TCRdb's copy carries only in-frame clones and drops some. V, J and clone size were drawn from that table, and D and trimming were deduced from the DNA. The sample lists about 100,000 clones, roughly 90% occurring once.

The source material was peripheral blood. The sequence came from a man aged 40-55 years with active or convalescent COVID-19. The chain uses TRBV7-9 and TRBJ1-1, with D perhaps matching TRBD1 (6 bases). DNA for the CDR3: TGTGCCAGCAGCTTAGGGCAAATCAGGGGTTCAGGCACTGAAGCTTTCTTT. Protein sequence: CASSLGQIRGSGTEAFF.